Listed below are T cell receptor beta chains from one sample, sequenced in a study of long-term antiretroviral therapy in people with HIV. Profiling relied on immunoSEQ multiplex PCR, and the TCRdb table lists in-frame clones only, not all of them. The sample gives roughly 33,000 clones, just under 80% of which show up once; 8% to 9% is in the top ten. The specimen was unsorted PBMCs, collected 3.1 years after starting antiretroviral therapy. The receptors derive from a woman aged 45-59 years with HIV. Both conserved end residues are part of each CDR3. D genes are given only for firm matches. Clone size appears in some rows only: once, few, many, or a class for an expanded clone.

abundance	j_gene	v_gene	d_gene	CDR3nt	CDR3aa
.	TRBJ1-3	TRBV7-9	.	TGTGCCAGCAGCGACGGTCGGGGGTCTGGAAACACCATATATTTT	CASSDGRGSGNTIYF
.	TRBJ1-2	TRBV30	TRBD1	TGTGCCTGGAGTGGACAGGGGGCGTGCACCTTC	CAWSGQGACTF
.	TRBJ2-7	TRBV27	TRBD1	TGTGCCAGCAGTTTACAGGCAGGGGGCTGGTACGAGCAGTACTTC	CASSLQAGGWYEQYF
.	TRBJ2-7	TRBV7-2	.	TGTGCCAGCAGCCCCCACTACGAGCAGTACTTC	CASSPHYEQYF
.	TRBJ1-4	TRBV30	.	TGTGCCTGGAGCTGGGATGAAAAACTGTTTTTT	CAWSWDEKLFF
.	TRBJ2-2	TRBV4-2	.	TGTGCCAGCAAGGGTAGCGGAACCGGGGAGCTGTTTTTT	CASKGSGTGELFF
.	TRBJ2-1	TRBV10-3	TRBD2	TGTGCCCATCAGATGGGAGGGGCCGATGAGCAGTTCTTC	CAHQMGGADEQFF
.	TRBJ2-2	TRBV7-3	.	TGTGCCAGCAGCCACAGCGCCAGGGCGAACACCGGGGAGCTGTTTTTT	CASSHSARANTGELFF
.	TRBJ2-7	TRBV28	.	TGTGCCAGCAGTTCGGGACGACCCCGGGGCGAGCAGTACTTC	CASSSGRPRGEQYF
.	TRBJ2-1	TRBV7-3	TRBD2	TGTGCCAGCAGCTTAACGCGGGGGTATGAGCAGTTCTTC	CASSLTRGYEQFF
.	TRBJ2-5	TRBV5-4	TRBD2	TGTGCCAGCAGCTTGGAGCGGGGGAGGGAGACCCAGTACTTC	CASSLERGRETQYF
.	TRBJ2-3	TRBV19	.	TGTGCCAGTAGTTCGTGGCCCTCTCTAAGCACAGATACGCAGTATTTT	CASSSWPSLSTDTQYF
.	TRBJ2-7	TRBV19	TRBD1	TGTGCCAGTACCACGGACAGGGCCTCCTACGAGCAGTACTTC	CASTTDRASYEQYF
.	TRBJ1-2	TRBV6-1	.	TGTGCCAGCAGTGAATTCTTAGTAAGACAGAACGGCTACACCTTC	CASSEFLVRQNGYTF
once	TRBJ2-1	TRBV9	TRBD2	TGTGCCAGCAGCGTCCTAGCGGGGGGGCTCTACAATGAGCAGTTCTTC	CASSVLAGGLYNEQFF
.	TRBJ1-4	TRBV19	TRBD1	TGTGCCAGTAGTTGGGCAGGGGGCGCATCTAATGAAAAACTGTTTTTT	CASSWAGGASNEKLFF
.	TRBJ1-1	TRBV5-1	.	TGCGCCAGCAGCTTGGGGGTAAACACTGAAGCTTTCTTT	CASSLGVNTEAFF
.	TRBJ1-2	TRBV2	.	TGTGCCAAAGGGGGGGCGCGGGGCTACACCTTC	CAKGGARGYTF
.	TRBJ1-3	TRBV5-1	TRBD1	TGCGCCAGGACAGGGTCTGGAAACACCATATATTTT	CARTGSGNTIYF
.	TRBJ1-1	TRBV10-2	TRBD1	TGCGCCAGCTCGGCCGGGACAGTATTGAACACTGAAGCTTTCTTT	CASSAGTVLNTEAFF
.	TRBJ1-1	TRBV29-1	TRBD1	TGCAGCGGGACAGGGGCCACCCCCAACACTGAAGCTTTCTTT	CSGTGATPNTEAFF
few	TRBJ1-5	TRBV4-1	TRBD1	TGCGCCAGCAGCCAAGTCATAGGGACAGGGATCTTTCAGCCCCAGCATTTT	CASSQVIGTGIFQPQHF
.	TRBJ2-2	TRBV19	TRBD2	TGTGCCAGTACCAAACTCCGGGGGGGAAAGAACACCGGGGAGCTGTTTTTT	CASTKLRGGKNTGELFF
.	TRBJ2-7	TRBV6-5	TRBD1	TGTGCCAGCAGATTACAGGGGGCGGACTACGAGCAGTACTTC	CASRLQGADYEQYF
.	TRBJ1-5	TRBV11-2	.	TGTGCCAGCAGCTCGGGACGGAGGAATCAGCCCCAGCATTTT	CASSSGRRNQPQHF
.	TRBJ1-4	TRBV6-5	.	TGTGCCAGCAGGAGGGGCGTCAATGAAAAACTGTTTTTT	CASRRGVNEKLFF
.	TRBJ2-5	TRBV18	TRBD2	TGTGCCAGCTCACCACCGAGGACTAGTCACGAGACCCAGTACTTC	CASSPPRTSHETQYF
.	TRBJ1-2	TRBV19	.	TGTGCCAGTAGTATAGATCTAAGGACAGCTGGAAACTATGGCTACACCTTC	CASSIDLRTAGNYGYTF
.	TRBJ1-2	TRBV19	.	TGTGCCAGTAGTATTCGGGGGACGAGCTATGGCTACACCTTC	CASSIRGTSYGYTF
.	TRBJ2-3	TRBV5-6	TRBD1	TGTGCCAGCAGCTCAGGGACAGAACGCACAGATACGCAGTATTTT	CASSSGTERTDTQYF
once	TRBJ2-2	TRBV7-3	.	TGTGCCAGCAGCTTATGGCCCAACACCGGGGAGCTGTTTTTT	CASSLWPNTGELFF
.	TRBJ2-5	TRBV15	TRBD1	TGTGCCACCAGCAGAGTTTTGGGACAGCAAGAGACCCAGTACTTC	CATSRVLGQQETQYF
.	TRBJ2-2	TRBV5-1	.	TGCGCCAGCATGAGCCCGGGGTCCGGGGAGCTGTTTTTT	CASMSPGSGELFF
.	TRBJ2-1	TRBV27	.	TGTGCCAGCAGTTTATCGTGGACCGACAATGAGCAGTTCTTC	CASSLSWTDNEQFF
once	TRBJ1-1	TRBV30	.	TGTGCCTGGCAGGGGAACACTGAAGCTTTCTTT	CAWQGNTEAFF
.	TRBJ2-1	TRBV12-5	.	TGTGCTAGTGGTTTGGTACAGACTGAGCAGTTCTTC	CASGLVQTEQFF
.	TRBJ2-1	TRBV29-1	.	TGCAGCGTTGAACGGGTTTATTCCTACAATGAGCAGTTCTTC	CSVERVYSYNEQFF
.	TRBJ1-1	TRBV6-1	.	TGTGCCAGCAGCCTCGACAGGAACACTGAAGCTTTCTTT	CASSLDRNTEAFF
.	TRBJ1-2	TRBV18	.	TGTGCCAGCTCACCACTCACTGATACAGGGGGCTACACCTTC	CASSPLTDTGGYTF
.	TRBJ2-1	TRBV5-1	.	TGCGCCAGCAGCTTGGAGGCTTACAATGAGCAGTTCTTC	CASSLEAYNEQFF
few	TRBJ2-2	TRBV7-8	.	TGTGCCAGCAGCTTAGTTCTCGGGGGAAACACCGGGGAGCTGTTTTTT	CASSLVLGGNTGELFF
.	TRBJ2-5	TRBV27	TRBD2	TGTGCCAGCAGTTTTCTAGCGGAAGAGACCCAGTACTTC	CASSFLAEETQYF
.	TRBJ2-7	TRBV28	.	TGTGCCAGCAGTTTAGTTGGGGGGCCCTACGAGCAGTACTTC	CASSLVGGPYEQYF
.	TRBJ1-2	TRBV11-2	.	TGTGCCAGCAGCTTAGATAATCCCCGAGACTATGGCTACACCTTC	CASSLDNPRDYGYTF
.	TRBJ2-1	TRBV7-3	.	TGTGCCAGCAGCTTAACGGGGACAAGGGATGAGCAGTTCTTC	CASSLTGTRDEQFF
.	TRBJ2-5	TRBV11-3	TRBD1	TGTGCCAGCAGCTTAGAAGGGACAGGGGACGGGACCCAGTACTTC	CASSLEGTGDGTQYF
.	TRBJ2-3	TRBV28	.	TGTGCCAGCAGTTTAGCCAGCCTGGAAGATACGCAGTATTTT	CASSLASLEDTQYF
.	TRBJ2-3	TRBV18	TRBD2	TGTGCCAGCTCACCTCGAGGAGCGGGGGGTAGCACAGATACGCAGTATTTT	CASSPRGAGGSTDTQYF
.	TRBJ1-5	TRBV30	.	TGTGCCTGGACCGCGGGGGGGGACGGCCAGCCCCAGCATTTT	CAWTAGGDGQPQHF
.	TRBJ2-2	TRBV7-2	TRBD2	TGTGCCAGCAGCTTAATCGCGGGGGCGAACACCGGGGAGCTGTTTTTT	CASSLIAGANTGELFF